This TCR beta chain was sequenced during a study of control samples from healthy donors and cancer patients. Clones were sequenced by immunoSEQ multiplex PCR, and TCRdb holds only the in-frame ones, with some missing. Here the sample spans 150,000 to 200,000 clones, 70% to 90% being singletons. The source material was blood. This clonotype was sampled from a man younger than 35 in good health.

CDR3 residues: CASSLDSGGPSGTQYF. Here the CDR3 DNA reads TGCGCCAGCAGCTTGGATAGCGGGGGCCCTTCAGGTACGCAGTATTTT. The chain joins TRBV5-1 to TRBJ2-3; 9 nucleotides align to TRBD2. V was clipped by 0 bases and J by 8 bases; unmatched bases: 10. Germline V gene sequence: CDR1 SGHRS, CDR2 YFSETQ. There are 16 residues in the CDR3.